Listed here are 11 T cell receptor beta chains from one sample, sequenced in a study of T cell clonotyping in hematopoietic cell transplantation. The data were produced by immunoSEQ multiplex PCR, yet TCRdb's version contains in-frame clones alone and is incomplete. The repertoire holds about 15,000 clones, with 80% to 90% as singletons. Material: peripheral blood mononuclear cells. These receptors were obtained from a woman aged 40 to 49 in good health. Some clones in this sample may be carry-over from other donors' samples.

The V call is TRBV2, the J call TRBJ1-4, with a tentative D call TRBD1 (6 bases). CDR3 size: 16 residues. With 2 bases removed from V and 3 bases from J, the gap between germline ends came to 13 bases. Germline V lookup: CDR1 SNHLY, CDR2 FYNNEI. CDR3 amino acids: CASSETGGQANEKLFF. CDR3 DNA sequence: TGTGCCAGCAGTGAAACGGGGGGGCAGGCTAATGAAAAACTGTTTTTT.

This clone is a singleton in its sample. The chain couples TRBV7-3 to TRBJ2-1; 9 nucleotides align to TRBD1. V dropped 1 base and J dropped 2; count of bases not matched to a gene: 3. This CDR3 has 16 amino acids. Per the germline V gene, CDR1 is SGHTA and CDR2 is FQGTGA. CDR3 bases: TGTGCCAGCAGCTTAAAAGGGACAGGGCCCTACAATGAGCAGTTCTTC. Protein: CASSLKGTGPYNEQFF.

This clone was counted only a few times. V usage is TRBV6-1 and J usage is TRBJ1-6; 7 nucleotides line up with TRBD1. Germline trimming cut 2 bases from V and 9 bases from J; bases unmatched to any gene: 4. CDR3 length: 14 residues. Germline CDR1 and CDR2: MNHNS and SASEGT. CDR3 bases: TGTGCCAGCAGTGAATGGCAGGGGGGTTCACCCCTCCACTTT. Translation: CASSEWQGGSPLHF.

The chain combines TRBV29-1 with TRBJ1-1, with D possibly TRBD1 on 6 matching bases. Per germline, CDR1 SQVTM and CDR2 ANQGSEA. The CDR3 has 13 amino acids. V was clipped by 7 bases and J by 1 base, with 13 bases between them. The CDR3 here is CSGLKGGNTEAFF. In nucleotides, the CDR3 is TGCAGCGGCTTAAAGGGGGGGAACACTGAAGCTTTCTTT.

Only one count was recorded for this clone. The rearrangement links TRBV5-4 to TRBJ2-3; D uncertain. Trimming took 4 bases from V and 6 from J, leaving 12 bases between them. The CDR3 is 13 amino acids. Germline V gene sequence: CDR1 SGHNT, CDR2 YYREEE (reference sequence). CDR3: CASSPSSMDTQYF. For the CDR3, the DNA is TGTGCCAGCAGCCCATCCTCAATGGATACGCAGTATTTT.

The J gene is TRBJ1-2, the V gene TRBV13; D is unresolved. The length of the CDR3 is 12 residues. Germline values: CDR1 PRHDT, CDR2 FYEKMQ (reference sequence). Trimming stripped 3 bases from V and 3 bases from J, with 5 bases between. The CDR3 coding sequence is TGTGCCAGCAGCTTGAATGACTATGGCTACACCTTC. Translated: CASSLNDYGYTF. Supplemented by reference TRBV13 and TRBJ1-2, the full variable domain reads AAGVIQSPRHLIKEKRETATLKCYPIPRHDTVYWYQQGPGQDPQFLISFYEKMQSDKGSIPDRFSAQQFSDYHSELNMSSLELGDSALYFCASSLNDYGYTFGSGTRLTVV.

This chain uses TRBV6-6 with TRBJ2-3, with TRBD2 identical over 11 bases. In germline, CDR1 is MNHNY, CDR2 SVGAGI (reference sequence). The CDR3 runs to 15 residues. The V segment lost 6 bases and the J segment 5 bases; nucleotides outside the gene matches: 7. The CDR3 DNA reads TGTGCCAGCAGAGTTAGCGGGAGGGCGGGAGATACGCAGTATTTT. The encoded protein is CASRVSGRAGDTQYF.

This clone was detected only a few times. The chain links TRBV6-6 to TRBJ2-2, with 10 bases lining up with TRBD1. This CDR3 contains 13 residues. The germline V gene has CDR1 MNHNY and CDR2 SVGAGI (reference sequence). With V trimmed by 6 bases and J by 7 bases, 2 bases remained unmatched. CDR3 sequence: CASRTGGIGELFF. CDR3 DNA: TGTGCCAGCAGGACAGGGGGCATCGGGGAGCTGTTTTTT.

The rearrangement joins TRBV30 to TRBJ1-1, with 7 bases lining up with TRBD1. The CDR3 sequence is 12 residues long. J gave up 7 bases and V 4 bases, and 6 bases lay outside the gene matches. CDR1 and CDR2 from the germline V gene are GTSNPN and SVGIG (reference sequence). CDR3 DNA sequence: TGTGCCTGGATGTACCGGGACAGTGAAGCTTTCTTT. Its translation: CAWMYRDSEAFF.

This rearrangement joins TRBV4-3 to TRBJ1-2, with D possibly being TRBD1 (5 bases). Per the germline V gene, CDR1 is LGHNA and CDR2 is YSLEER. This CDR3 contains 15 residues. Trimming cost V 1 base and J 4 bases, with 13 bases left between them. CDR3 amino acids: CASSQAGGLSYGYTF. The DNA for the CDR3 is TGCGCCAGCAGCCAAGCGGGGGGGTTGAGCTATGGCTACACCTTC.

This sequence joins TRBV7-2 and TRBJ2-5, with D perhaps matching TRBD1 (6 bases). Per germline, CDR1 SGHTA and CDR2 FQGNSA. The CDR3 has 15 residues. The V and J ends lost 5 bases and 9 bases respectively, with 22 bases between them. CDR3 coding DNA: TGTGCCAGCAGCCCTGTCGGGGCAGGGGCCGGGTCCCAGTACTTC. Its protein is CASSPVGAGAGSQYF.